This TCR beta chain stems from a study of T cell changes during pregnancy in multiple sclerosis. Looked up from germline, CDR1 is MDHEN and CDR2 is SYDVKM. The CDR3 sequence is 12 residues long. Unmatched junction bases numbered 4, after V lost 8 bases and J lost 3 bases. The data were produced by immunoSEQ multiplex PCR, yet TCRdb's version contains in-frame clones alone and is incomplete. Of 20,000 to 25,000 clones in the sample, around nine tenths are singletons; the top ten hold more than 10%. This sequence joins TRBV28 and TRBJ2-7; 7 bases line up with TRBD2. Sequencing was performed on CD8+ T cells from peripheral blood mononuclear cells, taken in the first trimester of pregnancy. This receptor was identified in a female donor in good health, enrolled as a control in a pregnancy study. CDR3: CASRAGNYEQYF. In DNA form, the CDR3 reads TGTGCCAGCCGAGCGGGAAACTACGAGCAGTACTTC. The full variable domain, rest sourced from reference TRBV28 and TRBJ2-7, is DVKVTQSSRYLVKRTGEKVFLECVQDMDHENMFWYRQDPGLGLRLIYFSYDVKMKEKGDIPEGYSVSREKKERFSLILESASTNQTSMYLCASRAGNYEQYFGPGTRLTVT.